Following are 18 T cell receptor beta chains from one sample sequenced in a study of T-cell memory formation after mild COVID-19. TCRdb fed the 5' RACE reads into MiXCR, producing one record per CDR3 protein. The sample lists 450,000 or so distinct CDR3 sequences, 20% to 30% occurring once. The material sequenced was PBMCs or a T cell subset sorted from them (not recorded which). The receptors originated from an adult woman who had mild COVID-19 (a few samples of this study predate the infection). Cell type and time point are not known.

The chain uses TRBV3-1 and TRBJ2-1; the D gene is possibly TRBD2 (5 bases). V lost 2 bases, J lost 13 bases, and 9 bases lay in between. Germline-derived CDR1 and CDR2 are LGHDT and YNNKEL (reference sequence). CDR3 length equals 11 residues. In nucleotides, the CDR3 is TGTGCCAGCAGCCAAAGTAGACTACAGTTCTTC. It yields the protein CASSQSRLQFF.

This clonotype has only a few counts. This sequence joins TRBV6-6 and TRBJ2-1, with D tentatively TRBD1 (6 bases). This CDR3 contains 16 residues. V was clipped by 6 bases and J by 0 bases, with 15 bases between them. Looked up from germline, CDR1 is MNHNY and CDR2 is SVGAGI (reference sequence). The CDR3 coding sequence is TGTGCCAGCAGCGACACTGGACAGAGCTCCTACAATGAGCAGTTCTTC. Amino acid sequence: CASSDTGQSSYNEQFF.

This sequence joins TRBV7-2 and TRBJ2-7, with a possible D match to TRBD2 (5 bases). V was pared by 3 bases and J by 0 bases, with 12 bases between. This CDR3 comprises 15 residues. The germline V gene has CDR1 SGHTA and CDR2 FQGNSA. Here the CDR3 DNA reads TGTGCCAGCAGCTTCTTCCCCGGGGTCTCCTACGAGCAGTACTTC. This sequence encodes CASSFFPGVSYEQYF.

Many counts were recorded for this clonotype. The gene calls are TRBV12-3 or TRBV12-4 and TRBJ2-5; unclear D gene. The CDR3 is made up of 13 amino acids. With 2 bases removed from V and 2 bases from J, the gap between germline ends came to 6 bases. The CDR3 DNA follows: TGTGCCAGCAGTTTACGGTTGCAAGAGACCCAGTACTTC. Translating gives CASSLRLQETQYF.

This rearrangement joins TRBV12-3 or TRBV12-4 to TRBJ2-4, with 7 bases identical to TRBD1. This CDR3 is 15 amino acids long. The V segment lost 6 bases and the J segment 3 bases; nucleotides outside the gene matches: 8. In DNA form, the CDR3 reads TGTGCCAGCAGGCCACGACAGGGTAGCAAAAACATTCAGTACTTC. Amino acids: CASRPRQGSKNIQYF.

The rearrangement uses TRBV6-6 and TRBJ2-3; 7 positions match TRBD2. The CDR3 totals 15 residues. Germline CDR1 and CDR2: MNHNY and SVGAGI (reference sequence). After removal of 6 bases from V and 0 bases from J, the junction contained 6 bases not matched to a gene. CDR3 sequence: CASREAGTSTDTQYF. The CDR3 nucleotides are TGTGCCAGCAGAGAAGCGGGGACCAGCACAGATACGCAGTATTTT.

This clonotype was counted ten times or more. The V and J genes are TRBV20-1 and TRBJ2-1; 9 bases are shared with TRBD2. V lost 7 bases and J lost 6; bases outside the gene matches: 7. The germline gives CDR1 DFQATT, CDR2 SNEGSKA (reference sequence). This CDR3 contains 13 residues. In DNA, the CDR3 is TGCAGTGGGTCTAGCGGGGAAACCAATGAGCAGTTCTTC. Its protein product is CSGSSGETNEQFF.

This clonotype came up a few times. The chain recombines TRBV5-1 with TRBJ2-5, with 12 bases matching TRBD1. There are 16 residues in the CDR3. With 2 bases clipped from V and 4 bases from J, the junction kept 6 bases outside the gene matches. The V gene's germline CDR1 is SGHRS and CDR2 YFSETQ. CDR3 in DNA: TGCGCCAGCAGCTTATCGGGACAGGGGGCCGGAGAGACCCAGTACTTC. Translated, it gives CASSLSGQGAGETQYF.

This clonotype was observed a handful of times. The chain recombines TRBV6-2 or TRBV6-3 with TRBJ2-7; 10 nucleotides align to TRBD1. The V gene's germline CDR1 is MNHEY and CDR2 SVGEGT. The CDR3 contains 15 residues. Trimming cost V 8 bases and J 2 bases; bases outside gene matches: 9. CDR3: CASEPRGTGAYEQYF. The CDR3 DNA sequence: TGTGCCAGCGAACCACGCGGGACAGGGGCCTACGAGCAGTACTTC.

This clonotype has a handful of counts. The CDR3, as DNA: TGTGCCAGCAGCGTAGGCGCGGGAGGGAAACAAGAGACCCAGTACTTC. It codes for CASSVGAGGKQETQYF. The genes are TRBV9 and TRBJ2-5; TRBD2 matches at 9 bases. Germline V gene sequence: CDR1 SGDLS, CDR2 YYNGEE. There are 16 residues in the CDR3. V shed 0 bases, J shed 2 bases, and the junction held 5 bases outside the gene matches.

The gene calls are TRBV7-2 and TRBJ2-3; a weak D match, TRBD2 (6 bases). The CDR3 covers 14 residues. Germline V CDR1 and CDR2: SGHTA, FQGNSA. The ends were cut back, 5 bases at V and 2 bases at J, with 11 bases in the middle. The CDR3 coding sequence is TGTGCCAGCAGCCCGGGACTCATCACAGATACGCAGTATTTT. It translates to CASSPGLITDTQYF. The whole variable domain, filled in from reference TRBV7-2 and TRBJ2-3, reads GAGVSQSPSNKVTEKGKDVELRCDPISGHTALYWYRQSLGQGLEFLIYFQGNSAPDKSGLPSDRFSAERTGGSVSTLTIQRTQQEDSAVYLCASSPGLITDTQYFGPGTRLTVL.

V is TRBV24-1 and J is TRBJ2-7; 7 bases fit TRBD2. CDR1 KGHDR and CDR2 SFDVKD come from the germline V gene. The CDR3 contains 14 residues. With 4 bases clipped from V and 2 bases from J, the junction kept 4 bases outside the gene matches. The CDR3 region is CATSEGGVAYEQYF. The CDR3 region has the DNA TGTGCCACCAGTGAGGGAGGGGTCGCCTACGAGCAGTACTTC.

The V call is TRBV7-3, the J call TRBJ2-1; 9 bases are shared with TRBD2. The CDR3 is made up of 14 amino acids. CDR1 is SGHTA, CDR2 FQGTGA, per germline. The junction had 6 bases not matched to a gene; V was cut back by 5 bases and J by 7 bases. The CDR3 coding sequence is TGTGCCAGCAGCAGGGCGGGAGGGCCGAATGAGCAGTTCTTC. As protein: CASSRAGGPNEQFF.

This clonotype was observed a few times. The chain couples TRBV4-3 to TRBJ2-3; 8 bases match TRBD2. Germline-derived CDR1 and CDR2 are LGHNA and YSLEER. The CDR3 runs to 15 residues. Unmatched junction bases numbered 5, after V lost 4 bases and J lost 2 bases. CDR3 bases: TGCGCCAGCAGCCCAATAGCGGGATCCACAGATACGCAGTATTTT. It is translated as CASSPIAGSTDTQYF.

This clonotype was found a few times. CDR3 amino acids: CSATSGTGYGYTF. Here the CDR3 DNA reads TGCAGTGCTACCTCCGGGACAGGCTATGGCTACACCTTC. V is TRBV20-1 and J is TRBJ1-2, with 8 bases identical to TRBD1. Germline assignment: CDR1 DFQATT and CDR2 SNEGSKA (reference sequence). The CDR3 length is 13 residues. The ends lost 4 bases at V and 4 bases at J; junction bases unmatched: 5.

This clonotype has only a few counts. V gene TRBV12-3 or TRBV12-4 combines with J gene TRBJ2-2; D is undetermined. Trimming pared 5 bases from V and 5 bases from J, leaving 21 bases between. The CDR3 is 17 residues long. CDR3 DNA: TGTGCCAGCAGTCTCACCACGTCCGTGGCCTGGACCGGGGAGCTGTTTTTT. This translates into CASSLTTSVAWTGELFF.

This sequence joins TRBV7-6 and TRBJ1-1; no firm D call. Germline assignment: CDR1 SGHVS and CDR2 FNYEAQ. CDR3 size: 16 residues. The V end was cut by 4 bases, the J end by 4 bases, with 19 bases between. The chain's CDR3 is CASSSTTDPGSTEAFF. CDR3 bases: TGTGCCAGCAGCTCAACAACCGACCCGGGGAGCACTGAAGCTTTCTTT. Complete variable domain (other parts from reference TRBV7-6 and TRBJ1-1): GAGVSQSPRYKVTKRGQDVALRCDPISGHVSLYWYRQALGQGPEFLTYFNYEAQQDKSGLPNDRFSAERPEGSISTLTIQRTEQRDSAMYRCASSSTTDPGSTEAFFGQGTRLTVV.

This clonotype was detected only a few times. The chain carries TRBV7-2 and TRBJ2-2; 10 positions agree with TRBD2. The CDR3 spans 18 residues. Germline lookup yields CDR1 SGHTA and CDR2 FQGNSA. V gave up 5 bases and J gave up 0 bases; unmatched junction bases: 9. The CDR3 bases are TGTGCCAGCAGCACAGAACCACTAGCGGGGCCGAACACCGGGGAGCTGTTTTTT. Amino acids: CASSTEPLAGPNTGELFF.